Below, 8 T cell receptor beta chains from the same sample are listed, as sequenced in a study of blood T cell repertoires in COVID-19. Produced via immunoSEQ multiplex PCR; TCRdb's table is partial and in-frame only. The profile shows about 160,000 clones, roughly 87% of them singletons. Sequencing was done on a sample of peripheral blood. All receptors derive from a woman in her fifties or sixties who had recovered from COVID-19.

This clone has more than one count but fewer than ten. The chain couples TRBV11-2 to TRBJ2-3, with 7 bases lining up with TRBD1. This CDR3 has 12 amino acids. Trimming cost V 7 bases and J 6 bases; bases outside gene matches: 4. Looked up from germline, CDR1 is SGHAT and CDR2 is FQNNGV. The DNA for the CDR3 is TGTGCCAGCAAGGGGGCCCCGGATACGCAGTATTTT. It yields the protein CASKGAPDTQYF.

V is TRBV13 and J is TRBJ2-7; possible D gene TRBD1, 6 bases. The V end lost 7 bases, the J end lost 7 bases, and 14 bases lay between the germline ends. The CDR3 is 12 amino acids. Germline CDR1 PRHDT, CDR2 FYEKMQ (reference sequence). The CDR3 DNA is TGTGCCAGCACCCGAGGGGGTCTAGAGCAGTACTTC. Its translation: CASTRGGLEQYF. Full variable domain (outside the CDR3, taken from reference TRBV13 and TRBJ2-7): AAGVIQSPRHLIKEKRETATLKCYPIPRHDTVYWYQQGPGQDPQFLISFYEKMQSDKGSIPDRFSAQQFSDYHSELNMSSLELGDSALYFCASTRGGLEQYFGPGTRLTVT.

This clone was detected only a few times. This sequence joins TRBV5-4 and TRBJ1-2; no firm D call. Germline-derived CDR1 and CDR2 are SGHNT and YYREEE (reference sequence). The CDR3 extends over 14 amino acids. The V and J ends lost 0 bases and 4 bases respectively, with 10 bases between them. The CDR3, as DNA: TGTGCCAGCAGCTTGGTTCCAGGAGGCTATGGCTACACCTTC. Protein sequence: CASSLVPGGYGYTF.

The chain has TRBV2 and TRBJ2-5; D is possibly TRBD2 (6 bases). Germline-derived CDR1 and CDR2 are SNHLY and FYNNEI. V was shortened by 7 bases and J by 2 bases, with 8 bases between the two germline ends. The CDR3 runs 12 residues. CDR3 sequence reads: CASTGVQETQYF. CDR3 sequence (DNA): TGTGCCAGCACGGGGGTACAAGAGACCCAGTACTTC.

The chain links TRBV6-6 to TRBJ1-5; D is perhaps TRBD1 (6 bases). CDR1 and CDR2 from the germline V gene are MNHNY and SVGAGI (reference sequence). Trimming removed 6 bases from V and 0 bases from J, with 12 bases in between. There are 15 residues in the CDR3. The CDR3 reads CASRTTGDSNQPQHF. DNA of the CDR3: TGTGCCAGCAGAACGACAGGAGATAGCAATCAGCCCCAGCATTTT.

This clone came up many times. As DNA, the CDR3 is TGTGCCAGCTCGGGACTAGCGGCCCCCTACGAGCAGTACTTC. Its translation: CASSGLAAPYEQYF. The chain links TRBV2 to TRBJ2-7; 11 nucleotides agree with TRBD2. V gave up 8 bases and J gave up 2 bases; unmatched junction bases: 5. The V gene's germline CDR1 is SNHLY and CDR2 FYNNEI. The CDR3 contains 14 residues.

The rearrangement links TRBV19 to TRBJ2-1; D is unresolved. The germline gives CDR1 LNHDA, CDR2 SQIVND (reference sequence). The CDR3 is made up of 16 amino acids. V lost 3 bases and J lost 0, with 12 bases in between. CDR3 nucleotides: TGTGCCAGTAGTATCGACACCGAGAGCTCCTACAATGAGCAGTTCTTC. This gives the protein CASSIDTESSYNEQFF. Supplemented by reference TRBV19 and TRBJ2-1, the full variable domain reads DGGITQSPKYLFRKEGQNVTLSCEQNLNHDAMYWYRQDPGQGLRLIYYSQIVNDFQKGDIAEGYSVSREKKESFPLTVTSAQKNPTAFYLCASSIDTESSYNEQFFGPGTRLTVL.

This clone has just a few counts. Other DNA variants within this sample encode the same CDR3. This chain uses TRBV3-1 (or the pseudogene TRBV3-2) with TRBJ1-6; unclear D gene. Germline CDR1 and CDR2: LGHDT and YNNKEL (reference sequence). V dropped 1 base and J dropped 7 bases, with 5 bases sitting between them. The CDR3 is 13 residues long. CDR3 region: CASSQGPNSPLHF. The CDR3 DNA reads TGTGCCAGCAGCCAAGGTCCGAATTCACCCCTCCACTTT.